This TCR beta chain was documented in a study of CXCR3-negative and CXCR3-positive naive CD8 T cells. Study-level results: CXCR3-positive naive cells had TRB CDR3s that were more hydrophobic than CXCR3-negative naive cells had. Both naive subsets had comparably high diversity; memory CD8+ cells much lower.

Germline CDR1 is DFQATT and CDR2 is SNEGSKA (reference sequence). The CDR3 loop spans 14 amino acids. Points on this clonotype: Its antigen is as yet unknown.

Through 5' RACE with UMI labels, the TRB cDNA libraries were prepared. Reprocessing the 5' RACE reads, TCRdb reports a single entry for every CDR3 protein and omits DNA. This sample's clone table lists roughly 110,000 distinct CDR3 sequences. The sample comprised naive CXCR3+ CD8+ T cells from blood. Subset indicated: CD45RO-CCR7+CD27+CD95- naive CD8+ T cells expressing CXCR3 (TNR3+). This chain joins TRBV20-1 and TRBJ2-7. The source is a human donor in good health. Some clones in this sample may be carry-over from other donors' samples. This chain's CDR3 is CSAREGSSIYEQYF.